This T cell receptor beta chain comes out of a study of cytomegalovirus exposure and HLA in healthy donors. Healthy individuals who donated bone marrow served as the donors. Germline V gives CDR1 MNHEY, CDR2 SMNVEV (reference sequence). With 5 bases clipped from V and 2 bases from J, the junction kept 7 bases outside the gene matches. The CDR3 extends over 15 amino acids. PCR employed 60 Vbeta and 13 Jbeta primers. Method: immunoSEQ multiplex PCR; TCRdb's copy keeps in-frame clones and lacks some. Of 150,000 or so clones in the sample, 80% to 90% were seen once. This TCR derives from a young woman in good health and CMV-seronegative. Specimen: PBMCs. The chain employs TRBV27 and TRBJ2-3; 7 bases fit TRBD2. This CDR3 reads CASSPTGLYTDTQYF. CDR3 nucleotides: TGTGCCAGCAGTCCTACGGGACTATACACAGATACGCAGTATTTT.